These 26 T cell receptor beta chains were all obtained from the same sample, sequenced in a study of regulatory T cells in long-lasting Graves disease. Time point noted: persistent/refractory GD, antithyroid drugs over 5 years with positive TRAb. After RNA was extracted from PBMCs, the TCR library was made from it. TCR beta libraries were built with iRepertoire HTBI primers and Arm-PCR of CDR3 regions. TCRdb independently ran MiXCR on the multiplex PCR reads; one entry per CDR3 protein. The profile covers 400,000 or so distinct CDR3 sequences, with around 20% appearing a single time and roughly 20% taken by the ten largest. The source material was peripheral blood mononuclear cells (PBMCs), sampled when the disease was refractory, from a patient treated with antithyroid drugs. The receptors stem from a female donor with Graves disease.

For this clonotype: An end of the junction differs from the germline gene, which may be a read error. The CDR3 is CASSPPRDKHQGTQYF. Here the CDR3 DNA reads TGTGCCAGCTCACCACCGCGGGACAAGCACCAAGGGACCCAGTACTTC. V gene TRBV18 combines with J gene TRBJ2-5; D could derive from TRBD1 or TRBD2 (6 bases each). Germline V CDR1 and CDR2: KGHSH, LQKENI. This CDR3 contains 16 residues.

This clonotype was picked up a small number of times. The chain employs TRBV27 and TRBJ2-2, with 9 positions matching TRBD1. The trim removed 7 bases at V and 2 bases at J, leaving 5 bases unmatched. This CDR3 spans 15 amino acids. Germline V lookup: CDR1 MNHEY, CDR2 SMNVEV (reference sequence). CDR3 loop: CASNWGQGNTGELFF. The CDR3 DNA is TGTGCCAGCAATTGGGGACAGGGAAACACCGGGGAGCTGTTTTTT.

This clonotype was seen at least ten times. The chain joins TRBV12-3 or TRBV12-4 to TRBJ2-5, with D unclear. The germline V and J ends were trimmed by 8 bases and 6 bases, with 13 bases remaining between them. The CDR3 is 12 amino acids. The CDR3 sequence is CASGSAGKTQYF. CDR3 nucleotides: TGTGCCAGCGGTTCGGCTGGGAAGACCCAGTACTTC.

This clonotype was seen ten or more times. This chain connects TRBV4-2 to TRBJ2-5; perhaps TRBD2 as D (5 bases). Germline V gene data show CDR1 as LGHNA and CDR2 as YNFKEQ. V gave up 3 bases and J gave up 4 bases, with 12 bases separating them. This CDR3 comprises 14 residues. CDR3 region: CASSHGLDTETQYF. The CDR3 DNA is TGTGCCAGCAGCCACGGACTTGATACAGAGACCCAGTACTTC.

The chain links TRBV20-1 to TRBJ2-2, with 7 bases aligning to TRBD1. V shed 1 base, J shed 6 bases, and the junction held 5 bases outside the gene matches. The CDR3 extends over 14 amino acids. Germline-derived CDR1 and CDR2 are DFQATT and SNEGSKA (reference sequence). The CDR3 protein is CSARVVQGAGELFF. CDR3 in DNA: TGCAGTGCTAGAGTAGTTCAGGGGGCCGGGGAGCTGTTTTTT.

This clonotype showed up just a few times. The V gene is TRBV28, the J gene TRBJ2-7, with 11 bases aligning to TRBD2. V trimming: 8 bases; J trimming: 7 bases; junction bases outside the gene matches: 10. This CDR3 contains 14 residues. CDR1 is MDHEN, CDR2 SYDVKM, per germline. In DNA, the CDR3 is TGTGCCAGCCTTCGAACTAGCGGGAGTAGGGAGCAGTACTTC. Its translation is CASLRTSGSREQYF.

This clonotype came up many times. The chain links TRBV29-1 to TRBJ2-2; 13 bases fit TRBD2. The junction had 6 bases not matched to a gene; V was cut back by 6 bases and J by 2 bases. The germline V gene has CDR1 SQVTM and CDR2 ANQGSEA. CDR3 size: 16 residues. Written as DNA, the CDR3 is TGCAGCGTCAGACTAGCGGGAGGCTCTAACACCGGGGAGCTGTTTTTT. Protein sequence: CSVRLAGGSNTGELFF.

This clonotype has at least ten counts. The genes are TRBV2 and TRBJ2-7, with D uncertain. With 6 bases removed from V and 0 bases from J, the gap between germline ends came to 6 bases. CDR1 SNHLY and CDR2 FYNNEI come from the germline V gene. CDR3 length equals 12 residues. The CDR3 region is CASRDASYEQYF. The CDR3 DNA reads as TGTGCCAGCAGGGACGCCTCCTACGAGCAGTACTTC.

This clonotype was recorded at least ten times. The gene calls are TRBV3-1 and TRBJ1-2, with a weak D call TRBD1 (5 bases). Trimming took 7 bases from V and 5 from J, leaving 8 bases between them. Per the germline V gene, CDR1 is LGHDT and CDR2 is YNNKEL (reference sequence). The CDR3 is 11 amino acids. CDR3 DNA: TGTGCCAGCACCTCAGGGTATGGCTACACCTTC. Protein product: CASTSGYGYTF.

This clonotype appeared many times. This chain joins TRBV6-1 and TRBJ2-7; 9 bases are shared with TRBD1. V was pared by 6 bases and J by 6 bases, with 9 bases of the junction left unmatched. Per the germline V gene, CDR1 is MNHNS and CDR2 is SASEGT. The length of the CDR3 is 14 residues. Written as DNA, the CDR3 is TGTGCCAGCAGGAACCCGGGACAGGGCGTCGAGCAGTACTTC. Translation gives CASRNPGQGVEQYF.

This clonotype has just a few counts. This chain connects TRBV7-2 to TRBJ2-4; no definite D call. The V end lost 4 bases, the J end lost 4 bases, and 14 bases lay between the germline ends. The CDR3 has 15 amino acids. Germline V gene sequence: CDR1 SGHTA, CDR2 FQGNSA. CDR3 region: CASSSGSVLKNIQYF. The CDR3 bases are TGTGCCAGCAGCTCCGGTTCCGTCCTAAAAAACATTCAGTACTTC.

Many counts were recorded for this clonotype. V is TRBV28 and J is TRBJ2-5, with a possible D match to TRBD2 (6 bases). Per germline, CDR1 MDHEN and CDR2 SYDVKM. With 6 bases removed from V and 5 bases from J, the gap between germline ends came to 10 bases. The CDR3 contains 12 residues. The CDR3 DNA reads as TGTGCCAGCAGATCGGGGGTTGAGACCCAGTACTTC. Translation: CASRSGVETQYF. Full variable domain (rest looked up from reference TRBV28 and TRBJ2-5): DVKVTQSSRYLVKRTGEKVFLECVQDMDHENMFWYRQDPGLGLRLIYFSYDVKMKEKGDIPEGYSVSREKKERFSLILESASTNQTSMYLCASRSGVETQYFGPGTRLLVL.

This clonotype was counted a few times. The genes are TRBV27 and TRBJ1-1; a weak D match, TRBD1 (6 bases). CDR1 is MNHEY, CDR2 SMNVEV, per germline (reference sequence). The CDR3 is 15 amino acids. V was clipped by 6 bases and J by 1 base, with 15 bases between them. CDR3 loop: CASRPGGTPNTEAFF. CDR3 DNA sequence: TGTGCCAGCAGACCGGGCGGGACACCGAACACTGAAGCTTTCTTT.

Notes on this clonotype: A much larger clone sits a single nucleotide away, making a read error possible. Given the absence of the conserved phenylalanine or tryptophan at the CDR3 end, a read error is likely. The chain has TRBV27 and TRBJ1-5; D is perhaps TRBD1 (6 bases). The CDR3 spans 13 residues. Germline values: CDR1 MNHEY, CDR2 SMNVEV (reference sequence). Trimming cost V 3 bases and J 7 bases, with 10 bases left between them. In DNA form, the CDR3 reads TGTGCCAGCAGTTTCAATCAGGGGCAGCCCCAGCATTCT. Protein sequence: CASSFNQGQPQHS.

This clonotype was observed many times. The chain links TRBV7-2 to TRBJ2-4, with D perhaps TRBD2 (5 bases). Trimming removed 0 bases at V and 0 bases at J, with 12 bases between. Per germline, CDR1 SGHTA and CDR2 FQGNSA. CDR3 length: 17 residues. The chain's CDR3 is CASSLAQSGLAKNIQYF. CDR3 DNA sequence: TGTGCCAGCAGCTTAGCGCAGTCAGGACTAGCCAAAAACATTCAGTACTTC.

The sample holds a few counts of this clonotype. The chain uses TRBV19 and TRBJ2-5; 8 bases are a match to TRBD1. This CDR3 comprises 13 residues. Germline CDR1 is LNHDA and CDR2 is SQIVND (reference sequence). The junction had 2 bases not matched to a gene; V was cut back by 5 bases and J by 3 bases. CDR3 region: CASSAQGEETQYF. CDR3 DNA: TGTGCCAGTAGTGCACAGGGGGAAGAGACCCAGTACTTC.

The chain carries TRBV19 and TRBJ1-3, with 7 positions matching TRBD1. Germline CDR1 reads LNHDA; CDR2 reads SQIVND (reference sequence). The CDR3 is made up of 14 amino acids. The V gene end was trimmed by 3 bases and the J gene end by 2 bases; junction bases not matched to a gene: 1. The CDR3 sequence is CASSMGTAGNTIYF. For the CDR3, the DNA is TGTGCCAGTAGTATGGGGACAGCTGGAAACACCATATATTTT. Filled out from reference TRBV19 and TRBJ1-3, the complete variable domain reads DGGITQSPKYLFRKEGQNVTLSCEQNLNHDAMYWYRQDPGQGLRLIYYSQIVNDFQKGDIAEGYSVSREKKESFPLTVTSAQKNPTAFYLCASSMGTAGNTIYFGEGSWLTVV.

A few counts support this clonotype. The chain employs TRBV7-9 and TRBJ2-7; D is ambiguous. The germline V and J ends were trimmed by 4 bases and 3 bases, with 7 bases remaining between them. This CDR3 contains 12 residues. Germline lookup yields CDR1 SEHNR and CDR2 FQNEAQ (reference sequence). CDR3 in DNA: TGTGCCAGCAGCTACCTACACTACGAGCAGTACTTC. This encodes CASSYLHYEQYF.

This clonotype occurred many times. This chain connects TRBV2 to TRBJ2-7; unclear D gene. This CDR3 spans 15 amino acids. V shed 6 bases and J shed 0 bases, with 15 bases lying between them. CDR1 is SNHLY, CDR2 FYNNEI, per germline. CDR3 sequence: CASRNSRSSSYEQYF. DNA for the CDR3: TGTGCCAGCAGGAATTCCCGGTCAAGCTCCTACGAGCAGTACTTC.

In DNA form, the CDR3 reads TGTGCCTGGTGGGGGACATCGCAACAGTACTTC. The encoded protein is CAWWGTSQQYF. The J gene is TRBJ2-7, the V gene TRBV30, with D perhaps TRBD1 (6 bases). CDR3 length: 11 amino acids. Trimming shortened V by 5 bases and J by 10 bases, and 15 bases separated the two germline ends. Germline values: CDR1 GTSNPN, CDR2 SVGIG (reference sequence).

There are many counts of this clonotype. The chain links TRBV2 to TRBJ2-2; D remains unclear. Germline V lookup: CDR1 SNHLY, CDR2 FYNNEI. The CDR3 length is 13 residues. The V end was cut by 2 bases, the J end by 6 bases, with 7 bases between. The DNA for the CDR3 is TGTGCCAGCAGTGAAAGGTCGTCCGGGGAGCTGTTTTTT. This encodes CASSERSSGELFF.

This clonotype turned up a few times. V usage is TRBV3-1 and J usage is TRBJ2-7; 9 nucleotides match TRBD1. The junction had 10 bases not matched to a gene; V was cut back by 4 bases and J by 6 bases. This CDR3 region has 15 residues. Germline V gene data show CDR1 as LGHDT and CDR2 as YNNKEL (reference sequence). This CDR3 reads CASSRPGQGEGEQYF. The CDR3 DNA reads TGTGCCAGCAGCCGGCCGGGACAGGGAGAGGGCGAGCAGTACTTC.

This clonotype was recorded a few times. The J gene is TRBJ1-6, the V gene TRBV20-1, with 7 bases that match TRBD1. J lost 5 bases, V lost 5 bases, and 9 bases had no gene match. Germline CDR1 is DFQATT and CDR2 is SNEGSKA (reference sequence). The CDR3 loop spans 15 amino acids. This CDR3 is CSAFYPGQNNSPLHF. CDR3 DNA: TGCAGTGCTTTCTACCCGGGACAGAATAATTCACCCCTCCACTTT.

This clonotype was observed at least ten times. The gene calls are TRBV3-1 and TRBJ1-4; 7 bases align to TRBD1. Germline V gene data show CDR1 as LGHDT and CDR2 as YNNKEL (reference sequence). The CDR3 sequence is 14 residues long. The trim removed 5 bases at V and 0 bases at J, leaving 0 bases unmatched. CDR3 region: CASSGQATNEKLFF. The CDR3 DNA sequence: TGTGCCAGCAGCGGACAGGCAACTAATGAAAAACTGTTTTTT. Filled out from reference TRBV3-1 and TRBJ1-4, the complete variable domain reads DTAVSQTPKYLVTQMGNDKSIKCEQNLGHDTMYWYKQDSKKFLKIMFSYNNKELIINETVPNRFSPKSPDKAHLNLHINSLELGDSAVYFCASSGQATNEKLFFGSGTQLSVL.

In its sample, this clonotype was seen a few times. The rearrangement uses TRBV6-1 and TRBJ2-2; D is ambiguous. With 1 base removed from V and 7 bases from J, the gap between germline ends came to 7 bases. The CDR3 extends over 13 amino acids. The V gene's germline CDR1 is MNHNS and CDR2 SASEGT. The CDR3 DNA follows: TGTGCCAGCAGTGAAGGAGAGATCGGGGAGCTGTTTTTT. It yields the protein CASSEGEIGELFF.

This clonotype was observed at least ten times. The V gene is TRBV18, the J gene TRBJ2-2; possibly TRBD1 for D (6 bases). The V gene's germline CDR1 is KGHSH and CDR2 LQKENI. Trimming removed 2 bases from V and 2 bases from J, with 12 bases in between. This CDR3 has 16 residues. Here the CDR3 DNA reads TGTGCCAGCTCACCATCGGCAGGGGTCAACACCGGGGAGCTGTTTTTT. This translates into CASSPSAGVNTGELFF.